Shown below are 3 T cell receptor beta chains from a single sample sequenced in a study of blood T cell repertoires in COVID-19. Method: immunoSEQ multiplex PCR; TCRdb's copy keeps in-frame clones and lacks some. Here the sample spans about 300,000 clones, 90% being singletons. The sequenced sample was peripheral blood. The origin of the receptors is a woman aged 50 to 60 with COVID-19, enrolled during active disease.

The V gene is TRBV7-9, the J gene TRBJ1-3, with D perhaps TRBD1 (6 bases). The germline CDR1 and CDR2 sequences are SEHNR and FQNEAQ (reference sequence). The CDR3 covers 14 residues. V shed 1 base and J shed 5 bases, with 9 bases lying between them. The DNA for the CDR3 is TGTGCCAGCAGCTTAGGCAGGGGCCGAAACACCATATATTTT. Its translation: CASSLGRGRNTIYF.

V usage is TRBV4-1 and J usage is TRBJ2-1; D call uncertain. V was cut by 0 bases and J by 10 bases, with 7 bases left in between. The V gene's germline CDR1 is MGHRA and CDR2 YSYEKL. This CDR3 comprises 12 residues. The CDR3 here is CASSQDFAEQFF. In DNA, the CDR3 is TGCGCCAGCAGCCAAGATTTCGCGGAGCAGTTCTTC.

The chain carries TRBV14 and TRBJ1-2; D unclear. The CDR3 contains 16 residues. With 0 bases removed from V and 4 bases from J, the gap between germline ends came to 15 bases. Germline CDR1 reads SGHDN; CDR2 reads FVKESK. The CDR3 loop is CASSQEVRSAGYGYTF. The CDR3 DNA sequence: TGTGCCAGCAGCCAAGAGGTCAGATCGGCGGGCTATGGCTACACCTTC.